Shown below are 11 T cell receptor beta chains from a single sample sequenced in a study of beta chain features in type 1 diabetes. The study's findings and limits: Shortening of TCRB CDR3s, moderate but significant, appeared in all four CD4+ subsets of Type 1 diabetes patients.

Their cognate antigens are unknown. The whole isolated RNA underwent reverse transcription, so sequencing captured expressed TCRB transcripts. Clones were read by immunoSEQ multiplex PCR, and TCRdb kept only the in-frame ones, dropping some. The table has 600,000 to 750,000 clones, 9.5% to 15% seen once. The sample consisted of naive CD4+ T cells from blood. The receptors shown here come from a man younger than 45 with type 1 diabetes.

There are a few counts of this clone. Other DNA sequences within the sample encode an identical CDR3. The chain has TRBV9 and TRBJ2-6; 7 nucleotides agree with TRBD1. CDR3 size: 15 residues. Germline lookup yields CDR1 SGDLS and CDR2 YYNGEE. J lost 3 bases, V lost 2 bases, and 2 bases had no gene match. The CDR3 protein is CASSVTGSGANVLTF. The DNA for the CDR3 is TGTGCCAGCAGCGTGACAGGGAGTGGGGCCAACGTCCTGACTTTC.

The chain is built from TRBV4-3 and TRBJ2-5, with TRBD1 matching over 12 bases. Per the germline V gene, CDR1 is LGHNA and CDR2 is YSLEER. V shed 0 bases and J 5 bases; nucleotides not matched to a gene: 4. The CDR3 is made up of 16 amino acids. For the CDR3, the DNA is TGCGCCAGCAGCCAAGAAGGGACAGGGGGCGCCGAGACCCAGTACTTC. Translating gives CASSQEGTGGAETQYF.

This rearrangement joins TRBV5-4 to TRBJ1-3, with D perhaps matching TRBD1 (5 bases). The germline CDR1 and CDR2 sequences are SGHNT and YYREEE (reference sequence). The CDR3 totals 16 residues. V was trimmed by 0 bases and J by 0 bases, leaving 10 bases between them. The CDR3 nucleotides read TGTGCCAGCAGCTTGGATCTCACAGGCTCTGGAAACACCATATATTTT. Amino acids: CASSLDLTGSGNTIYF.

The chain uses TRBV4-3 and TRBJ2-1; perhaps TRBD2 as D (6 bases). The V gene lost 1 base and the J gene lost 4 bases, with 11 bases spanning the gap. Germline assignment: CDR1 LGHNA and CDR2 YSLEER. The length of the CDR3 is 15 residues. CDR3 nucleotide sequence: TGCGCCAGCAGCCAAGTTCCGGGGGATTACAATGAGCAGTTCTTC. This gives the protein CASSQVPGDYNEQFF.

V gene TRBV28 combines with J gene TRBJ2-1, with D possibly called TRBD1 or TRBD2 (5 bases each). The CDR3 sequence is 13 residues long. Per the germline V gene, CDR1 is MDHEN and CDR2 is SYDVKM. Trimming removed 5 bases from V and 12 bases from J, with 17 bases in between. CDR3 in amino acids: CASSPRDLGWQFF. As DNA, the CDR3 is TGTGCCAGCAGTCCCCGGGACCTAGGCTGGCAGTTCTTC.

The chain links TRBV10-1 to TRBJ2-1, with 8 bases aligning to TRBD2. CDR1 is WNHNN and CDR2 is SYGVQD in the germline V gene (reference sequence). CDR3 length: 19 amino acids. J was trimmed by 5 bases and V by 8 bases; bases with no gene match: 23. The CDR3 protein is CASSPQPVAGPSRDNEQFF. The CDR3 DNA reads TGCGCCAGCTCCCCGCAACCTGTAGCGGGACCCTCGAGGGACAATGAGCAGTTCTTC.

CDR3: CASSVAPGGGANYGYTF. CDR3 sequence (DNA): TGTGCCAGCAGCGTAGCACCAGGTGGAGGAGCCAACTATGGCTACACCTTC. This rearrangement joins TRBV9 to TRBJ1-2; the D is unclear. Germline CDR1 SGDLS, CDR2 YYNGEE. The CDR3 runs 17 residues. With 0 bases removed from V and 2 bases from J, the gap between germline ends came to 17 bases.

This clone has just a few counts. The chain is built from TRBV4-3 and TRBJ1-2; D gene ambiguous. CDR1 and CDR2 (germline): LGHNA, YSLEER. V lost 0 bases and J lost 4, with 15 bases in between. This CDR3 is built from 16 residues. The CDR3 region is CASSQDVGRNPYGYTF. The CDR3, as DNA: TGCGCCAGCAGCCAAGATGTCGGTAGAAATCCCTATGGCTACACCTTC.

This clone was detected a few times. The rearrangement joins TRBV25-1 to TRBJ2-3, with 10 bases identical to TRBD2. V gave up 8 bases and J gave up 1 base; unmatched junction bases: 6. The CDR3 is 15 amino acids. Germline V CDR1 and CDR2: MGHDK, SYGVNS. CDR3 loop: CASQLAGTRTDTQYF. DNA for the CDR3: TGTGCCAGCCAACTAGCGGGGACACGCACAGATACGCAGTATTTT.

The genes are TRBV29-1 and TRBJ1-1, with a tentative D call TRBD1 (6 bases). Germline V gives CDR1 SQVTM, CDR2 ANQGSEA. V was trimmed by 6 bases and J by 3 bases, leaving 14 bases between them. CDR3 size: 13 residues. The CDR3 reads CSVQGMGDTEAFF. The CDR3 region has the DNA TGCAGCGTGCAGGGGATGGGGGACACTGAAGCTTTCTTT.

CDR3 nucleotides: TGCAGCGGCTCACAGGGCGGATCCTACGAGCAGTACTTC. This codes for CSGSQGGSYEQYF. The chain carries TRBV29-1 and TRBJ2-7; weak D call: TRBD1 (6 bases). This CDR3 comprises 13 residues. Germline CDR1 SQVTM, CDR2 ANQGSEA. With 7 bases removed from V and 1 base from J, the gap between germline ends came to 14 bases.